This is a list of T cell receptor beta chains from one sample in a study of blood T cell repertoires in COVID-19. Assay used: immunoSEQ multiplex PCR; TCRdb lists only in-frame clones, some missing. The sample lists 70,000 to 75,000 clones; 70% to 85% were seen once. Sequencing was done on a sample of peripheral blood. The receptors come from a man in his sixties with active or convalescent COVID-19. The CDR3 runs from the conserved cysteine through the conserved F or W. A D gene is named only where the DNA matches it firmly. Some rows have no size entry. The others give once, few or many, or a class for an expanded clone.

j_call v_call d_call clone_size cdr3_nt cdr3_aa
TRBJ2-3 TRBV4-1 . once TGCGCCAGCACCGCGACAGGACTCAGCACAGATACGCAGTATTTT CASTATGLSTDTQYF
TRBJ2-5 TRBV28 . . TGTGCCAGCAGTTTTAGCATTAAGAAGAGAGGGTTTGGGGAGACCCAGTACTTC CASSFSIKKRGFGETQYF
TRBJ1-5 TRBV5-6 . . TGTGCCAGCAGCTTGACCAGGAATCAGCCCCAGCATTTT CASSLTRNQPQHF
TRBJ1-4 TRBV3-1/TRBV3-2 TRBD1 . TGTGCCAGCAGCCCGAGACGGGACAGGGAAAAACTGTTTTTT CASSPRRDREKLFF
TRBJ2-3 TRBV5-4 . . TGTGCCAGCAGCCTAGACAGCACAGATACGCAGTATTTT CASSLDSTDTQYF
TRBJ2-3 TRBV5-1 . . TGCGCCAGCAGCAGGGACTCAGGCACAGATACGCAGTATTTT CASSRDSGTDTQYF
TRBJ1-2 TRBV5-1 . . TGCGCCAGCAGCTTGATGGGACAAAAAGCCGGGGATGGCTACACCTTC CASSLMGQKAGDGYTF
TRBJ2-2 TRBV7-6 TRBD2 . TGTGCCAGCAGCTTAAAGCTAGCGGGGGGGTCCACCGGGGAGCTGTTTTTT CASSLKLAGGSTGELFF
TRBJ1-6 TRBV2 . . TGTGCCAGCAAGGAGGAGAGCTCCTATAATTCACCCCTCCACTTT CASKEESSYNSPLHF
TRBJ2-7 TRBV10-1 TRBD1 . TGCGCCAGCAGTACGGGACAGGGCTACGAGCAGTACTTC CASSTGQGYEQYF
TRBJ1-5 TRBV2 . . TGTGCCAGCAGTGGGGGGGGAGGTGGTTCCGGTCAGCCCCAGCATTTT CASSGGGGGSGQPQHF
TRBJ1-5 TRBV7-2 . . TGTGCCAGCAGCTCCTTGGGGCGGGGGATTCATCAGCCCCAGCATTTT CASSSLGRGIHQPQHF
TRBJ1-1 TRBV2 . . TGTGCCAGCAGTATGGGACCAGGGGCAGCTTTCTTT CASSMGPGAAFF
TRBJ2-3 TRBV2 . . TGTGCCAGCAGTGTCCGTCTGAGCACAGATACGCAGTATTTT CASSVRLSTDTQYF
TRBJ2-5 TRBV2 TRBD1 once TGTGCCAGCACCTGGACAGGGAGGTTCGAGACCCAGTACTTC CASTWTGRFETQYF
TRBJ1-1 TRBV7-9 TRBD1 . TGTGCCAGCATGCTAGGGACAGGGGAGGTGGCTTTCTTT CASMLGTGEVAFF
TRBJ1-3 TRBV29-1 . . TGCAGCGTCTATAGTTACAGGGAGGGGTTCTCTGGAAACACCATATATTTT CSVYSYREGFSGNTIYF
TRBJ2-3 TRBV4-2 TRBD1 . TGTGCCAGCAGCCGGGAGAAAAGGGACAGGGGGGACGGAGATACGCAGTATTTT CASSREKRDRGDGDTQYF
TRBJ2-7 TRBV12-5 TRBD1 . TGTGCTAGTGGTTTGGGACAGGGGGCGGACGAGCAGTACTTC CASGLGQGADEQYF
TRBJ1-2 TRBV3-1/TRBV3-2 . . TGTGCCAGCAGCATGGCGGATGGCTACACCTTC CASSMADGYTF
TRBJ1-3 TRBV28 TRBD1 . TGTGCCAGCAGTCCCCGACAGGGTAATAGAAACACCATATATTTT CASSPRQGNRNTIYF
TRBJ1-5 TRBV6-6 . . TGTGCCAGCAGTTCTTTCAATCAGCCCCAGCATTTT CASSSFNQPQHF
TRBJ1-6 TRBV11-2 TRBD1 . TGTGCCAGCAGCTTATTGGGACAGTATAATTCACCCCTCCACTTT CASSLLGQYNSPLHF
TRBJ1-2 TRBV5-1 . . TGCGCCAGCAGCCTAAACGGGGGTGGGAACTATGGCTACACCTTC CASSLNGGGNYGYTF
TRBJ1-6 TRBV6-1 TRBD1 . TGTGCCAGCAGTGTGACAGGGAACGGTCAATATAATTCACCCCTCCACTTT CASSVTGNGQYNSPLHF
TRBJ1-3 TRBV10-2 . . TGCGCCAGCAGACAGGCCGTCTCTGGAAACACCATATATTTT CASRQAVSGNTIYF
TRBJ1-2 TRBV2 . . TGTGCCAGCACCCAAGATGTTGGGCCGGTTTATGGCTACACCTTC CASTQDVGPVYGYTF
TRBJ1-1 TRBV5-4 . . TGTGCCAGCAGTCGTCCCGGGACTGAAGTACCTGAAGCTTTCTTT CASSRPGTEVPEAFF
TRBJ1-2 TRBV6-2/TRBV6-3 . . TGTGCCAGCAGTGCCTCCGGGGTTTATGGCTACACCTTC CASSASGVYGYTF
TRBJ1-2 TRBV28 . . TGTGCCAGCAACCTCGGGGGGACTAACTATGGCTACACCTTC CASNLGGTNYGYTF
TRBJ1-1 TRBV21-1 . . . CASSKVGGGSLWTEAFF
TRBJ2-5 TRBV7-9 . . TGTGCCAGCAGCACTCCGGGACTCCAAGAGACCCAGTACTTC CASSTPGLQETQYF
TRBJ2-5 TRBV7-2 . . TGTGCCAGCAGCTTAGGGTCTAGCCTTCAAGAGACCCAGTACTTC CASSLGSSLQETQYF
TRBJ1-5 TRBV28 . . TGTGCCAGCGGGGGCCTTGGACGACAGCCCCAGCATTTT CASGGLGRQPQHF
TRBJ2-7 TRBV7-9 TRBD2 . TGTGCCAGCAGCTTAGCGCGGGGGGCCGAGCAGTACTTC CASSLARGAEQYF
TRBJ2-5 TRBV7-8 TRBD2 . TGTGCCAGCAGCTTATTTGGCCTAGCGGGATTAGAGACCCAGTACTTC CASSLFGLAGLETQYF
TRBJ2-5 TRBV5-6 TRBD1 once TGTGCCAGCAGCGTCTCGGGACAGTACCAAGAGACCCAGTACTTC CASSVSGQYQETQYF
TRBJ1-5 TRBV19 . few TGTGCCAGTAGTATAGATGGGGAGTACAATCAGCCCCAGCATTTT CASSIDGEYNQPQHF
TRBJ1-2 TRBV28 TRBD1 . TGTGCCAGCAGCCAAGCCGGGACAGGGGGCCAGGCTAACTATGGCTACACCTTC CASSQAGTGGQANYGYTF
TRBJ2-2 TRBV18 TRBD1 . TGTGCCAGCTCACCCGGGACAGACAACACCGGGGAGCTGTTTTTT CASSPGTDNTGELFF
TRBJ1-6 TRBV9 . once TGTGCCAGCAGCGTATCGGGGGATTCACCCCTCCACTTT CASSVSGDSPLHF
TRBJ1-5 TRBV11-2 . once TGTGCCAGCAGCTTAGAGGGGGGAGATCAGCCCCAGCATTTT CASSLEGGDQPQHF
TRBJ1-1 TRBV6-5 TRBD1 once TGTGCCAGCAGTCCCATGACAGGGGGGAACACTGAAGCTTTCTTT CASSPMTGGNTEAFF
TRBJ1-1 TRBV3-1/TRBV3-2 TRBD1 once TGTGCCAGCAGCCATCAGGGGGTACCTGAAGCTTTCTTT CASSHQGVPEAFF
TRBJ2-1 TRBV3-1/TRBV3-2 . . TGTGCCAGCAGCCAAGCCCGGGGGGCGTGGAATGAGCAGTTCTTC CASSQARGAWNEQFF
TRBJ1-4 TRBV5-1 . . TGCGCCAGCAGGATGACAGGATCAGATGAAAAACTGTTTTTT CASRMTGSDEKLFF
TRBJ1-2 TRBV19 TRBD1 . TGTGCCAGTAGGGGGACAGGGTCTCACGGACGTGGCTACACCTTC CASRGTGSHGRGYTF
TRBJ1-4 TRBV4-1 . . TGCGCCAGCAGCCAAGGGACGACAGTAGAAAAACTGTTTTTT CASSQGTTVEKLFF
TRBJ1-4 TRBV28 . few TGTGCCAGCACCAGGACATCAAGGGCTGAAAAACTGTTTTTT CASTRTSRAEKLFF
TRBJ2-1 TRBV7-2 TRBD2 . TGTGCCAGCAGCTCGGGACTAGCTAGGAACAATGAGCAGTTCTTC CASSSGLARNNEQFF